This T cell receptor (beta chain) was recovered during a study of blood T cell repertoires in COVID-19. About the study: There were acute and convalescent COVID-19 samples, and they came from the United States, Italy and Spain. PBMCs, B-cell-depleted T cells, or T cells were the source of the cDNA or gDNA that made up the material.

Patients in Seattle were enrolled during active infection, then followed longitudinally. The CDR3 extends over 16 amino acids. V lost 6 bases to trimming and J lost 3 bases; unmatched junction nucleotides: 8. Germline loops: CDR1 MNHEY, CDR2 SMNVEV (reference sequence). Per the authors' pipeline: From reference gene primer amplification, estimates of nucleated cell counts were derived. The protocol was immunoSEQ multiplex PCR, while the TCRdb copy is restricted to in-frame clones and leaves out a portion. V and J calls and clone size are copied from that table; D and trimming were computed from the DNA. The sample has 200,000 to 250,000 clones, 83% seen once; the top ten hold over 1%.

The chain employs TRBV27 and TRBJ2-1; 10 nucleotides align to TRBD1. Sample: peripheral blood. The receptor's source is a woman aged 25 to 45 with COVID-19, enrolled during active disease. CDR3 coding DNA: TGTGCCAGCAGCTCGGACAGGGGGTTGATCTACAATGAGCAGTTCTTC. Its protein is CASSSDRGLIYNEQFF.